This is a list of T cell receptor beta chains from one sample in a study of T cell responses to AZD1222 COVID-19 vaccine. TCRdb's copy holds only in-frame clones and misses some; the assay was immunoSEQ multiplex PCR. Counted here are about 140,000 clones, about 93% occurring once; the ten biggest clones make up around 7.1%. Sequences were derived from peripheral blood, sampled 28 days after the second AZD1222 dose. Receptors originate from an adult who received the AZD1222 COVID-19 vaccine. Both conserved end residues are part of each CDR3. The order of the fields is D gene, V gene, J gene, clone size, CDR3 length, CDR3 protein, CDR3 DNA. A D gene is named only where the DNA matches it firmly. Size tells how often a clone was seen (once, few, many) or the class of an expanded clone, and some rows leave it out.

>TRBD2|TRBV6-2/TRBV6-3|TRBJ2-1|-|15
CASSLTSGGYNEQFF
TGTGCCAGCAGCCTAACTAGCGGGGGTTACAATGAGCAGTTCTTC
>TRBD1|TRBV9|TRBJ2-1|once|16
CASSVSPGGLNDEQFF
TGTGCCAGCAGCGTTTCCCCAGGGGGTTTGAACGATGAGCAGTTCTTC
>TRBD2|TRBV5-1|TRBJ2-3|-|13
CASMSGGTDTQYF
TGCGCCAGCATGAGCGGGGGCACAGATACGCAGTATTTT
>-|TRBV7-2|TRBJ2-2|-|15
CASSLWLGYTGELFF
TGTGCCAGCAGCTTATGGCTAGGGTACACCGGGGAGCTGTTTTTT
>-|TRBV2|TRBJ1-5|-|14
CASSDKQENQPQHF
TGTGCCAGCAGTGATAAACAGGAAAATCAGCCCCAGCATTTT
>-|TRBV30|TRBJ1-1|-|14
CAWKRNPANTEAFF
TGTGCCTGGAAGAGGAACCCCGCGAACACTGAAGCTTTCTTT
>TRBD1|TRBV5-8|TRBJ1-2|-|13
CASSSDRDYGYTF
TGTGCCAGCAGCTCGGACAGGGACTACGGCTACACCTTC
>TRBD1|TRBV5-1|TRBJ1-5|-|15
CASSSGTGGNQPQHF
TGCGCCAGCAGCTCTGGGACAGGGGGTAATCAGCCCCAGCATTTT
>-|TRBV14|TRBJ2-7|-|16
CASSLTNDRLRHEQYF
TGTGCCAGCAGCCTCACGAACGACAGGTTGCGACACGAGCAGTACTTC
>TRBD1|TRBV4-1|TRBJ2-7|-|16
CASSQGQRTGLYEQYF
TGCGCCAGCAGCCAAGGTCAGAGGACAGGGCTTTACGAGCAGTACTTC
>TRBD2|TRBV19|TRBJ2-1|-|15
CASSIGGGAVNEQFF
TGTGCCAGTAGTATCGGCGGGGGTGCGGTCAATGAGCAGTTCTTC
>-|TRBV19|TRBJ1-3|once|13
CASSAGSGNTIYF
TGTGCCAGTAGTGCGGGCTCTGGAAACACCATATATTTT
>TRBD1|TRBV5-6|TRBJ1-2|-|16
CASSSLAGQYNYGYTF
TGTGCCAGCAGCTCCTTGGCGGGACAGTATAACTATGGCTACACCTTC
>-|TRBV19|TRBJ2-2|-|14
CASSPRGSTGELFF
TGTGCCAGTAGTCCCCGGGGAAGCACCGGGGAGCTGTTTTTT
>-|TRBV7-9|TRBJ1-5|-|13
CASSFVEETPQHF
TGTGCCAGCAGCTTTGTCGAGGAAACGCCCCAGCATTTT
>TRBD1|TRBV19|TRBJ1-2|-|16
CASSMSGDRSNYGYTF
TGTGCCAGTAGTATGTCTGGGGACAGGTCGAACTATGGCTACACCTTC
>-|TRBV19|TRBJ1-5|-|15
CASSIRGRSNQPQHF
TGTGCCAGTAGTATCAGGGGACGTAGCAATCAGCCCCAGCATTTT